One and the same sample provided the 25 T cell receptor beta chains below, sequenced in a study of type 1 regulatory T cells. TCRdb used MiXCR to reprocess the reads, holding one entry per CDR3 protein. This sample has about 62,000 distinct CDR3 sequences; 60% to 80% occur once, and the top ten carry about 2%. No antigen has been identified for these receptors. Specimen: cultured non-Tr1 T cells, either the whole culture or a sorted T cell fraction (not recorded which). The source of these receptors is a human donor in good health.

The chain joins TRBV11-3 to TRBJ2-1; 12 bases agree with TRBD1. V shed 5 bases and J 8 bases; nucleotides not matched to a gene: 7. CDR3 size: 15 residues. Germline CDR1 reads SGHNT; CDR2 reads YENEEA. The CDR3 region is CASSEMGQGAHEQFF. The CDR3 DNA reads TGTGCCAGCAGCGAGATGGGACAGGGGGCCCATGAGCAGTTCTTC.

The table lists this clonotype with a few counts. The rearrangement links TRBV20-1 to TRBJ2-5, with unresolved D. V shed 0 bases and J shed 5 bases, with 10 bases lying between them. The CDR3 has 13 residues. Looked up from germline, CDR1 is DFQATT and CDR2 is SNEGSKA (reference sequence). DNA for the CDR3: TGCAGTGCTAGAGAGAGCCCAGCGGAGACCCAGTACTTC. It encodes CSARESPAETQYF.

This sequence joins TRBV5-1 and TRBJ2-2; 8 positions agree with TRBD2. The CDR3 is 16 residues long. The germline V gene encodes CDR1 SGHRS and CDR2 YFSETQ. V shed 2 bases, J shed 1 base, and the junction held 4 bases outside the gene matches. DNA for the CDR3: TGCGCCAGCAGCTTCTCGCGGGAGGAGAACACCGGGGAGCTGTTTTTT. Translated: CASSFSREENTGELFF.

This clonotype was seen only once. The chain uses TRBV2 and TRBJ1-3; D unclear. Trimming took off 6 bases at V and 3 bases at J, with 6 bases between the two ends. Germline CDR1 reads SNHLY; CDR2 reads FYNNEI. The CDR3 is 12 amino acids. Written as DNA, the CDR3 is TGTGCCAGCAGCGCAGGTGGAAACACCATATATTTT. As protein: CASSAGGNTIYF. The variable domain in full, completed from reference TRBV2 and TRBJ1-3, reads EPEVTQTPSHQVTQMGQEVILRCVPISNHLYFYWYRQILGQKVEFLVSFYNNEISEKSEIFDDQFSVERPDGSNFTLKIRSTKLEDSAMYFCASSAGGNTIYFGEGSWLTVV.

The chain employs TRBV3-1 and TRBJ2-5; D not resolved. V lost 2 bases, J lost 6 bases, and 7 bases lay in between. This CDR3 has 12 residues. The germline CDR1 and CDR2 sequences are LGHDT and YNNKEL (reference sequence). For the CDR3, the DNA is TGTGCCAGCAGCCAACTCAGCAAGACCCAGTACTTC. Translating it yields CASSQLSKTQYF.

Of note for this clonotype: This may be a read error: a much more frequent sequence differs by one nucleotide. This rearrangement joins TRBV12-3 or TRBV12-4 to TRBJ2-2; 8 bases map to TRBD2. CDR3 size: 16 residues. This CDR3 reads CASSTPRGANTRELFF. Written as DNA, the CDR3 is TGTGCCAGCAGCACCCCGCGGGGGGCGAACACCAGGGAGCTGTTTTTT.

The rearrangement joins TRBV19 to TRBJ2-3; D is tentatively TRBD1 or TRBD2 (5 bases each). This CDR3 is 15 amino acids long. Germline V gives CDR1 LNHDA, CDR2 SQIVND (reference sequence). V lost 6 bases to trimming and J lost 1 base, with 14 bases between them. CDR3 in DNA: TGTGCCAGTAGGGGACGACTTCTGGGCACAGATACGCAGTATTTT. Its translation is CASRGRLLGTDTQYF.

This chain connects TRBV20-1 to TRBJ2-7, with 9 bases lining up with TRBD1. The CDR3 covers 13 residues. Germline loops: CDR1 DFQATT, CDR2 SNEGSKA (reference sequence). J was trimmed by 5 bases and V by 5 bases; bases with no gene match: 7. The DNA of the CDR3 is TGCAGTGCTCGCCGGGACAGGGCCCACGAGCAGTACTTC. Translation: CSARRDRAHEQYF.

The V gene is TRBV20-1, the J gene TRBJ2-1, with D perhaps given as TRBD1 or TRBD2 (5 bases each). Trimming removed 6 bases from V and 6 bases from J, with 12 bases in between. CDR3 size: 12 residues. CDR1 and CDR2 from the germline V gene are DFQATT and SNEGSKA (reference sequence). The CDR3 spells CSAGPGGNEQFF. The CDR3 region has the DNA TGCAGTGCGGGGCCTGGAGGCAATGAGCAGTTCTTC.

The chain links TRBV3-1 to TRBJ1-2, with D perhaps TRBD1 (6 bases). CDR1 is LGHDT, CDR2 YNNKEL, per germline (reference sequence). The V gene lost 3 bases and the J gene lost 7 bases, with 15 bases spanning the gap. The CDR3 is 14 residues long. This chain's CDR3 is CASSHGGPSAGYTF. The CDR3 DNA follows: TGTGCCAGCAGCCACGGGGGGCCAAGCGCTGGCTACACCTTC.

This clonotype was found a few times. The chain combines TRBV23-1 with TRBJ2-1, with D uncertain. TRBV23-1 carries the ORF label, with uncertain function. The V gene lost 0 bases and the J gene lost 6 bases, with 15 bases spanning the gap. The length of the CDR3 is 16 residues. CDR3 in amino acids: CASSQSKAPLCNEQFF. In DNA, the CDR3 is TGCGCCAGCAGTCAATCAAAAGCGCCTCTCTGCAATGAGCAGTTCTTC.

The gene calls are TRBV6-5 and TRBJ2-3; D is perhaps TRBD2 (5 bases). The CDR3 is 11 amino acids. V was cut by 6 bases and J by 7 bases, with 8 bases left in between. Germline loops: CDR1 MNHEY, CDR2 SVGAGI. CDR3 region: CASRAGNTQYF. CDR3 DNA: TGTGCCAGCAGAGCCGGGAATACGCAGTATTTT.

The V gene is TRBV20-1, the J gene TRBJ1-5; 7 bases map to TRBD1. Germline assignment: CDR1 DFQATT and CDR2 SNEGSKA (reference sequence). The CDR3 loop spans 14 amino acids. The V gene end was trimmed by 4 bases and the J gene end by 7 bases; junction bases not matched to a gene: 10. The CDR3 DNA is TGCAGTGCTACACCGACAGGGTTTGGACAGCCCCAGCATTTT. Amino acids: CSATPTGFGQPQHF.

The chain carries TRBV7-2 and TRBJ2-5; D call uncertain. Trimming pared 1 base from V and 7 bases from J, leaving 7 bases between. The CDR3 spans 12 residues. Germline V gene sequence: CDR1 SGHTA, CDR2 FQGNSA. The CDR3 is CASSLDTVTQYF. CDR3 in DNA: TGTGCCAGCAGCTTAGACACGGTGACCCAGTACTTC.

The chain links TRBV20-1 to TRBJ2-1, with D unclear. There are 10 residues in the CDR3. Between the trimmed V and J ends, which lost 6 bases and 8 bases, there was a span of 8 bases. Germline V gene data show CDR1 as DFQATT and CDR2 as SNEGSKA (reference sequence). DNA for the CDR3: TGCAGTGCCGAGGCGTATGAGCAGTTCTTC. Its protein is CSAEAYEQFF.

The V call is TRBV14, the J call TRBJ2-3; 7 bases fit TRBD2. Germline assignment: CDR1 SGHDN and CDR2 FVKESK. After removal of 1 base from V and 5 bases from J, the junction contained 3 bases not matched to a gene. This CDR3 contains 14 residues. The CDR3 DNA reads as TGTGCCAGCAGCCAAGTGGGGGGGAGAGATACGCAGTATTTT. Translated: CASSQVGGRDTQYF.

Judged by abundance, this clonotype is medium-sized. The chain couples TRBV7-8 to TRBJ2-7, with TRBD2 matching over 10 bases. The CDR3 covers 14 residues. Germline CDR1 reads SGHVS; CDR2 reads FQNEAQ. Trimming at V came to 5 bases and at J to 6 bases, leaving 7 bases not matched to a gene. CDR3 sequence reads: CASSILAGAVEQYF. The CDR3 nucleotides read TGTGCCAGCAGCATCCTAGCGGGAGCGGTCGAGCAGTACTTC. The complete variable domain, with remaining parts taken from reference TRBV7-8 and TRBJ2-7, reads GAGVSQSPRYKVAKRGQDVALRCDPISGHVSLFWYQQALGQGPEFLTYFQNEAQLDKSGLPSDRFFAERPEGSVSTLKIQRTQQEDSAVYLCASSILAGAVEQYFGPGTRLTVT.

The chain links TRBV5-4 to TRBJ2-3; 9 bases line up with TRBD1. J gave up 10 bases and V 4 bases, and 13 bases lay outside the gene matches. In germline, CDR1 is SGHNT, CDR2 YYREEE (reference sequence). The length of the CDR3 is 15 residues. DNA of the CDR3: TGTGCCAGCAGCGGTCGGGACAGGGATAGAGGGGCGCAGTATTTT. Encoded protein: CASSGRDRDRGAQYF.

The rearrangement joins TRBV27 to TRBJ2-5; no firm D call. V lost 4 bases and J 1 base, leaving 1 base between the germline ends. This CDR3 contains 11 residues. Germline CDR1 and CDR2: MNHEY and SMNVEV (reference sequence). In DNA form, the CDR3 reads TGTGCCAGCAGTTCCCAAGAGACCCAGTACTTC. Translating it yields CASSSQETQYF.

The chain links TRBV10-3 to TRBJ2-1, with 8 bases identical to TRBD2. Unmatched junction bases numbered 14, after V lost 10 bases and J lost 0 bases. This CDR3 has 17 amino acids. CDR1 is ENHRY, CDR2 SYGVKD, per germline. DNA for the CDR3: TGTGCCACCAGAAAAAAGGTAGCGGGGAACTCCTACAATGAGCAGTTCTTC. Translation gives CATRKKVAGNSYNEQFF.

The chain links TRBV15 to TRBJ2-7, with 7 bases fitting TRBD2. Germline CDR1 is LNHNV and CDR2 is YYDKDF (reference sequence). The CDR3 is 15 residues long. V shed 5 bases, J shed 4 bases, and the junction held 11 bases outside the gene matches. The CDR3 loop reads CATSSPGRREYEQYF. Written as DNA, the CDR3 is TGTGCCACCAGCTCTCCCGGCAGGCGGGAGTACGAGCAGTACTTC.

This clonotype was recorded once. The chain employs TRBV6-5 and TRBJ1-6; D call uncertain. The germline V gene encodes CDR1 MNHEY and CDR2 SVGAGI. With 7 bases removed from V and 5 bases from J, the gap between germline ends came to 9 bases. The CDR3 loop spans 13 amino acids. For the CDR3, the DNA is TGTGCCAGCAAACAGTGGGATAATTCACCCCTCCACTTT. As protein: CASKQWDNSPLHF.

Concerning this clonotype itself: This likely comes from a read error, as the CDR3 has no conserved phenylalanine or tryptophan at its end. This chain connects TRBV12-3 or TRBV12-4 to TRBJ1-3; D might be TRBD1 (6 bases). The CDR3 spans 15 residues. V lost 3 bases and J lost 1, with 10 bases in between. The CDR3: CASSLGRGSGNTIYL. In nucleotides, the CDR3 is TGTGCCAGCAGTTTGGGCAGGGGATCTGGAAACACCATATATTTA.

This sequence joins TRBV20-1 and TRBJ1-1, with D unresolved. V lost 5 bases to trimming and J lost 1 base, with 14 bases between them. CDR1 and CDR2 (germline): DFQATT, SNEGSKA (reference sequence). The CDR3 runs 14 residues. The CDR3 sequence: CSAGRPVRNTEAFF. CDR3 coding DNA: TGCAGTGCTGGACGTCCTGTGAGGAACACTGAAGCTTTCTTT.

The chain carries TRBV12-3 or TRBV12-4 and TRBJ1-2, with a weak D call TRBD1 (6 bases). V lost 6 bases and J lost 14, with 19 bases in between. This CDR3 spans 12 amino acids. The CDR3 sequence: CASSRPDSESTF. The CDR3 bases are TGTGCCAGCAGCCGTCCGGACAGCGAGTCTACCTTC.